This T cell receptor delta chain is from a study of gamma-delta chains in newborns, infants, children. Germline values: CDR1 TSWWSYY, CDR2 QGS. The CDR3 consists of 20 residues. TCRdb reanalysed the reads with CATT. Seen here are roughly 5,000 delta-chain clones, 3.9% observed once, and the top ten hold approximately 8.1%. A few counts support this clone. TCRdb and the translated DNA give different amino acids at residue 15; the protein presented here is the one translated from the DNA. The sequenced material came from blood. V and J are TRDV1 and TRDJ3, with 12 bases matching TRDD3. This TCR derives from a child who was a newborn, infant or young child, either healthy, febrile or measles-vaccinated (not recorded which). The CDR3 DNA sequence: TGTGCTCTTGGGGAACTTCGTACTGGGGGATACTCCTGGGACGCCCGACAGATGTTTTTC. It specifies CALGELRTGGYSWDARQMFF.